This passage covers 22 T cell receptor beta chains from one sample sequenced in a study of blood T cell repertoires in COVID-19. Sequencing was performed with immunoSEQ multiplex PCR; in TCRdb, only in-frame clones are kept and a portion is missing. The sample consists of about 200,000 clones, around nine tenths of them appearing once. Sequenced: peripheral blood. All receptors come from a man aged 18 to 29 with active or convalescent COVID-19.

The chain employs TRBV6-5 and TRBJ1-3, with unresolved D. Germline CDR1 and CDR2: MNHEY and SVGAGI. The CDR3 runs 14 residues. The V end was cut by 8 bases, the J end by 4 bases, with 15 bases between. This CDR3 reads CASLLRGLGNTIYF. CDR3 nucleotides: TGTGCCAGCCTCCTCCGGGGTCTCGGAAACACCATATATTTT.

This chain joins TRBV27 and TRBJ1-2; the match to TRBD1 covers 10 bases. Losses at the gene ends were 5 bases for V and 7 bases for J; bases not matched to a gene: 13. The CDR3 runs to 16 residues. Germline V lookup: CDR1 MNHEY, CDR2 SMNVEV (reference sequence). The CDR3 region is CASSLSPTGGGGGYTF. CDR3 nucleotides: TGTGCCAGCAGTCTCTCACCGACAGGGGGCGGAGGTGGCTACACCTTC.

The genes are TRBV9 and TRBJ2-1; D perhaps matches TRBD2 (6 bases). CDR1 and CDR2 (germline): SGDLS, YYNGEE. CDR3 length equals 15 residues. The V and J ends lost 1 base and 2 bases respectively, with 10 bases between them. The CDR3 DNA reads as TGTGCCAGCAGCGTATGGGAGGTACCCTACAATGAGCAGTTCTTC. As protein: CASSVWEVPYNEQFF. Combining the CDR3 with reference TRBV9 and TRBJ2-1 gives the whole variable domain DSGVTQTPKHLITATGQRVTLRCSPRSGDLSVYWYQQSLDQGLQFLIQYYNGEERAKGNILERFSAQQFPDLHSELNLSSLELGDSALYFCASSVWEVPYNEQFFGPGTRLTVL.

CDR3 nucleotides: TGTGCCAGCAGCTTGAGGGGCCTAAACTCTGGAAACACCATATATTTT. This encodes CASSLRGLNSGNTIYF. The chain links TRBV5-4 to TRBJ1-3; possible D gene TRBD1, 5 bases. Germline V gene lookup returns CDR1 SGHNT and CDR2 YYREEE (reference sequence). This CDR3 is built from 16 residues. Trimming took off 1 base at V and 0 bases at J, with 11 bases between the two ends.

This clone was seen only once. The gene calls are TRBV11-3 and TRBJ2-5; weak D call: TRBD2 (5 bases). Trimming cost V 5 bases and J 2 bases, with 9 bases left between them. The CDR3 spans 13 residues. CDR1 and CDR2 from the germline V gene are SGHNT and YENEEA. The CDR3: CASSQTRQETQYF. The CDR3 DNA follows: TGTGCCAGCAGCCAAACTAGGCAAGAGACCCAGTACTTC.

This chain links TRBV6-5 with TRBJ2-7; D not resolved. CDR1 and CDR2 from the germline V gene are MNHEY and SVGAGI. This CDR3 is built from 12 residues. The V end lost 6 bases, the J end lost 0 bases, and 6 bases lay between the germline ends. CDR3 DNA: TGTGCCAGCAGGCGAAGCTCCTACGAGCAGTACTTC. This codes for CASRRSSYEQYF.

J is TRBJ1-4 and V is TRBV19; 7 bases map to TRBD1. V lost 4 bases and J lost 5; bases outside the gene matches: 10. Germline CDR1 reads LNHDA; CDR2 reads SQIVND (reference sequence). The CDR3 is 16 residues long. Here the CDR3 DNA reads TGTGCCAGTAGTAACCCTTACAGGGGAATCAATGAAAAACTGTTTTTT. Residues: CASSNPYRGINEKLFF.

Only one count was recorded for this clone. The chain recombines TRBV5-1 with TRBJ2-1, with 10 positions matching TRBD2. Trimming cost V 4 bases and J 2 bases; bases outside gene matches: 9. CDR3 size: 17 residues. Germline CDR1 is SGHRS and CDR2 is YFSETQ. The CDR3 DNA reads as TGCGCCAGCAGCACTGGACTAGCGGAACGTGCCTACAATGAGCAGTTCTTC. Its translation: CASSTGLAERAYNEQFF.

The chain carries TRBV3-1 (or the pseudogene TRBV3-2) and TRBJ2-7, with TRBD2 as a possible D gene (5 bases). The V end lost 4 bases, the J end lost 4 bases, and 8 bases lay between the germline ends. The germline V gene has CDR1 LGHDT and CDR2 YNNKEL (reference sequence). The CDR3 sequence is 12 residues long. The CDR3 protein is CASSPGEYEQYF. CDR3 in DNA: TGTGCCAGCAGCCCCGGGGAGTACGAGCAGTACTTC.

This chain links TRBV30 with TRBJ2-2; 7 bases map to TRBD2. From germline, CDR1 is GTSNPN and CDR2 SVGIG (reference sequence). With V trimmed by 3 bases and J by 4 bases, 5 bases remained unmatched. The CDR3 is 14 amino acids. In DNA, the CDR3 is TGTGCCTGGAGGAAGACTAGCCGCACCGGGGAGCTGTTTTTT. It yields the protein CAWRKTSRTGELFF.

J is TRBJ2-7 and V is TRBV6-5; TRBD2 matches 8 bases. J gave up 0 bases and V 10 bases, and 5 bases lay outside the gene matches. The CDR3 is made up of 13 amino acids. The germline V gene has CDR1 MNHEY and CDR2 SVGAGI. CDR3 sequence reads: CATSGWTSYEQYF. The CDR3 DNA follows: TGTGCCACTAGCGGGTGGACCTCCTACGAGCAGTACTTC.

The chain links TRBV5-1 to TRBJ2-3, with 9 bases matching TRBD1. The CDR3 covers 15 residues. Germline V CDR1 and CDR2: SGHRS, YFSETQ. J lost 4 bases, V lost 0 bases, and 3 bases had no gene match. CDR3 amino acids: CASSLGQGVPDTQYF. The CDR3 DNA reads TGCGCCAGCAGCTTGGGACAGGGGGTACCAGATACGCAGTATTTT.

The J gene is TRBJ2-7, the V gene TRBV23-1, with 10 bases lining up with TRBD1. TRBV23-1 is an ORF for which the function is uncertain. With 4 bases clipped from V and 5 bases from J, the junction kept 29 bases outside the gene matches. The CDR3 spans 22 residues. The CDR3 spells CASSRASYPGQGLGIRGDEQYF. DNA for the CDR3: TGCGCCAGCAGTCGAGCTTCCTACCCGGGACAGGGGTTGGGTATACGTGGAGACGAGCAGTACTTC.

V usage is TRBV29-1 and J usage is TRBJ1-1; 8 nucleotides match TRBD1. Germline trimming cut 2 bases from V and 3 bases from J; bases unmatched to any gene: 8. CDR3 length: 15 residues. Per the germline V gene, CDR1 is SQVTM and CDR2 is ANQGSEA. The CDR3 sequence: CSVEIRTGRDTEAFF. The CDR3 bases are TGCAGCGTTGAAATCCGGACAGGGAGGGACACTGAAGCTTTCTTT. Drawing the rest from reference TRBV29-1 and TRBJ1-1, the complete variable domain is SAVISQKPSRDICQRGTSLTIQCQVDSQVTMMFWYRQQPGQSLTLIATANQGSEATYESGFVIDKFPISRPNLTFSTLTVSNMSPEDSSIYLCSVEIRTGRDTEAFFGQGTRLTVV.

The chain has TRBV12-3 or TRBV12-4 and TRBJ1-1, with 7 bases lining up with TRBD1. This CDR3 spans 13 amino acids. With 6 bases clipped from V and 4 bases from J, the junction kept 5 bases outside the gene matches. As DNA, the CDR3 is TGTGCCAGCAGCATGACAGGGAGCACTGAAGCTTTCTTT. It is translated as CASSMTGSTEAFF.

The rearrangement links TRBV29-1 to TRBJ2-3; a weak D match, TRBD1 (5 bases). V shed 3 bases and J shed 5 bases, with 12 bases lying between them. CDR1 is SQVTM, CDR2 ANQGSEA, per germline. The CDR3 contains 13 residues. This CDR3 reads CSVDPRAGDTQYF. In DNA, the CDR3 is TGCAGCGTTGATCCCAGGGCCGGAGATACGCAGTATTTT.

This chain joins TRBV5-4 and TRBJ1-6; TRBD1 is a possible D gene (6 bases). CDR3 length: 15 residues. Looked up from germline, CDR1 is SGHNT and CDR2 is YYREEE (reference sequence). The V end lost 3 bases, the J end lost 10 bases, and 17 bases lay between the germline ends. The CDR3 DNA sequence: TGTGCCAGCAGCTCGGCAGGGGCGTTTGGATCACCCCTCCACTTT. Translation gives CASSSAGAFGSPLHF. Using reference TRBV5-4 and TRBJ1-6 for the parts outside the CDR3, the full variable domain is ETGVTQSPTHLIKTRGQQVTLRCSSQSGHNTVSWYQQALGQGPQFIFQYYREEENGRGNFPPRFSGLQFPNYSSELNVNALELDDSALYLCASSSAGAFGSPLHFGNGTRLTVT.

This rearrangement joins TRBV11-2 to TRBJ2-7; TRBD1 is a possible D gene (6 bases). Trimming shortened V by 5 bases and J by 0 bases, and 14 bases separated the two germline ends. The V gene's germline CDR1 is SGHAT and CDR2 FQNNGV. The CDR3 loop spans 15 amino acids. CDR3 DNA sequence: TGTGCCAGCAGCCCCGATGACAGGTTCTCCTACGAGCAGTACTTC. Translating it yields CASSPDDRFSYEQYF.

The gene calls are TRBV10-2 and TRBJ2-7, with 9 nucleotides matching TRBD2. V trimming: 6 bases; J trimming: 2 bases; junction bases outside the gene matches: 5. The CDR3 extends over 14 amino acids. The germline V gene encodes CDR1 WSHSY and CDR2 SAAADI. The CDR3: CASRLSGSAYEQYF. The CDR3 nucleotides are TGCGCCAGCAGACTTAGCGGGAGCGCCTACGAGCAGTACTTC.

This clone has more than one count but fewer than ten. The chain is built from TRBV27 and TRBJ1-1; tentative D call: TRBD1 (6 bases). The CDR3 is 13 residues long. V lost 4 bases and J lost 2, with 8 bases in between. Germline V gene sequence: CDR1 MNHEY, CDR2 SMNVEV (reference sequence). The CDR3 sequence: CASSSDRNTEAFF. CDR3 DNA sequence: TGTGCCAGCAGTTCGGACAGAAACACTGAAGCTTTCTTT.

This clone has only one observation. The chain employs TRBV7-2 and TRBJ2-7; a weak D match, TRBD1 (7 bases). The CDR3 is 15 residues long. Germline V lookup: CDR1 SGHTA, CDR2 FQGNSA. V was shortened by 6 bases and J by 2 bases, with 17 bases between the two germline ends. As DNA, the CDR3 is TGTGCCAGCAGTCGCCGGGGGACAGAACCCTACGAGCAGTACTTC. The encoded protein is CASSRRGTEPYEQYF.

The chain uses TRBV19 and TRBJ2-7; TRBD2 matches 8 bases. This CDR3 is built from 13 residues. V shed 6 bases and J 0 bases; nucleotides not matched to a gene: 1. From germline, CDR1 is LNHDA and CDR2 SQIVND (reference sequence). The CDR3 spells CASSGRGSYEQYF. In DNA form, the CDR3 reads TGTGCCAGTAGCGGGAGGGGCTCCTACGAGCAGTACTTC.